This T cell receptor beta chain was observed in a study of tumor-infiltrating lymphocytes in localized non-small cell lung cancer. Study as a whole: Some samples were collected after neoadjuvant chemotherapy; smokers, never-smokers and several histologies were included. Each patient gave resected tumor and non-adjacent uninvolved lung tissue.

Study-level findings and limits: Tumors had more T cell infiltration than uninvolved lung, per TCRbeta sequencing and CD3 counts. Not all patients were TCR sequenced, owing to tissue quantity.

In regard to this clone: Antigen specificity is unknown.

V lost 8 bases, J lost 4 bases, and 15 bases lay in between. The CDR3 covers 13 residues. Germline V gives CDR1 SNHLY, CDR2 FYNNEI. Clones were read by immunoSEQ multiplex PCR, and TCRdb kept only the in-frame ones, dropping some. The profile covers 7,000 to 8,500 clones, with 77% appearing a single time and 4.5% to 5.5% taken by the ten largest. The J gene is TRBJ2-7, the V gene TRBV2; weak D call: TRBD1 (5 bases). The source of this sequence is a human donor with non-small cell lung cancer. Sequencing was done on a sample of lung tumor tissue. CDR3 in DNA: TGTGCCAGCTCGATCGGGCAGGGATACGAGCAGTACTTC. Translation: CASSIGQGYEQYF.